The clone carrying this T cell receptor beta chain was counted a few times. The sample carries other DNA sequences with the same CDR3. The V and J ends lost 1 base and 1 base respectively, with 7 bases between them. This CDR3 is 13 amino acids long. Germline CDR1 and CDR2: GTSNPN and SVGIG (reference sequence). The table came from immunoSEQ multiplex PCR; TCRdb's copy has only in-frame clones and leaves some out. The table shows 310,000 or so clones, with just over 90% occurring only once. The data derive from a study of blood T cell repertoires in COVID-19. For the study at large: Both acute and convalescent COVID-19 samples were obtained from the United States, Italy and Spain.

The receptor's source is a woman aged 25-40 years with COVID-19, enrolled during active disease. This chain joins TRBV30 and TRBJ2-5, with a weak D call TRBD2 (5 bases). The sequenced sample consisted of peripheral blood. DNA for the CDR3: TGTGCCTGGAGTGGCGGGCTCCAAGAGACCCAGTACTTC. This gives the protein CAWSGGLQETQYF.